This paragraph reports one T cell receptor (beta chain). Sequencing used immunoSEQ multiplex PCR; TCRdb keeps in-frame clones, though not all of them. The sample contains some 270,000 clones, about 85% of which appear only once. This sample is part of a study of blood T cell repertoires in COVID-19. Study information: There were acute and convalescent COVID-19 samples, and they came from the United States, Italy and Spain. T cells, B-cell-depleted T cells, or PBMCs supplied cDNA or gDNA.

Recruited during active infection, patients (from Seattle) were subsequently followed longitudinally. Trimming pared 1 base from V and 8 bases from J, leaving 15 bases between. This CDR3 has 15 residues. Germline values: CDR1 SGDLS, CDR2 YYNGEE. The source is a human donor with COVID-19, enrolled during active disease. The donor label of this sample is uncertain. Material for sequencing was peripheral blood. The chain combines TRBV9 with TRBJ1-4, with a tentative D call TRBD1 (5 bases). The CDR3 sequence: CASSVRGHWGEKLFF. CDR3 in DNA: TGTGCCAGCAGCGTAAGAGGACATTGGGGCGAAAAACTGTTTTTT.